The rows below give T cell receptor beta chains drawn from one sample of a study of cytomegalovirus exposure and HLA in healthy donors. Generated by immunoSEQ multiplex PCR, the TCRdb table keeps only in-frame clones and is missing some. The sample yields roughly 240,000 clones, roughly 87% seen once. The specimen was PBMCs. These receptors originate from a woman aged 40 to 50 in good health and CMV-seropositive. Both conserved end residues are part of each CDR3. A D gene is named only where the DNA matches it firmly. Rows give clone size only sometimes, using once, few, many, or a class for an expanded clone.

clone_size d_call j_call v_call cdr3_aa cdr3_nt
NA TRBD1 TRBJ1-5 TRBV6-1 CASTLDRVNQPQHF TGTGCCAGCACCCTGGACAGGGTCAATCAGCCCCAGCATTTT
NA TRBD1 TRBJ1-2 TRBV7-2 CASSLEGQGAYGYTF TGTGCCAGCAGCTTAGAAGGACAGGGGGCGTATGGCTACACCTTC
NA NA TRBJ1-4 TRBV25-1 CASSDPQGQEKLFF TGTGCCAGCAGTGATCCCCAGGGACAAGAAAAACTGTTTTTT
NA TRBD2 TRBJ2-1 TRBV6-1 CASRTGPSGAHEQFF TGTGCCAGCAGAACGGGGCCAAGCGGGGCCCATGAGCAGTTCTTC
once NA TRBJ1-1 TRBV29-1 CSVIDETEAFF TGCAGCGTGATAGATGAGACTGAAGCTTTCTTT
NA TRBD1 TRBJ1-1 TRBV5-1 CASSLQPDRDTEAFF TGCGCCAGCAGCTTGCAACCGGACAGGGACACTGAAGCTTTCTTT
NA NA TRBJ2-3 TRBV2 CATRTPDTQYF TGTGCCACTAGGACTCCGGATACGCAGTATTTT
NA TRBD2 TRBJ2-3 TRBV2 CASQTSGVGDTQYF TGTGCCAGCCAGACTAGCGGGGTGGGAGATACGCAGTATTTT
NA NA TRBJ2-2 TRBV21-1 CASSISDREGAGELFF TGTGCCAGCAGCATATCGGACAGGGAGGGGGCCGGGGAGCTGTTTTTT
NA TRBD1 TRBJ1-1 TRBV27 CASSLYEGTAEAFF TGTGCCAGCAGTTTGTATGAGGGGACAGCTGAAGCTTTCTTT
NA NA TRBJ1-2 TRBV6-5 CASTYGVENGYTF TGTGCCAGCACCTACGGGGTTGAAAATGGCTACACCTTC
NA TRBD1 TRBJ1-1 TRBV14 CASSPDRMNTEAFF TGTGCCAGCAGCCCGGACAGGATGAACACTGAAGCTTTCTTT
once TRBD1 TRBJ1-4 TRBV10-3 CAISENTGGNEKLFF TGTGCCATCAGTGAGAATACAGGGGGGAATGAAAAACTGTTTTTT
NA NA TRBJ1-1 TRBV19 CASSIMVSNTEAFF TGTGCCAGTAGTATTATGGTTAGTAACACTGAAGCTTTCTTT
once NA TRBJ2-6 TRBV7-3 CASSLALRETGANVLTF TGTGCCAGCAGCTTGGCTTTAAGGGAGACTGGGGCCAACGTCCTGACTTTC
NA NA TRBJ2-5 TRBV7-3 CASSLRGNQETQYF TGTGCCAGCAGCTTAAGAGGGAACCAAGAGACCCAGTACTTC
NA TRBD1 TRBJ2-4 TRBV2 CASSDRDRGAHIQYF TGTGCCAGCAGTGATAGGGACAGGGGTGCGCACATTCAGTACTTC
NA TRBD1 TRBJ2-1 TRBV7-3 CASSSDRGPYNEQFF TGTGCCAGCAGCTCGGACAGGGGGCCATACAATGAGCAGTTCTTC
NA NA TRBJ2-3 TRBV9 CASSPRLVTDTQYF TGTGCCAGCAGCCCCCGACTAGTTACAGATACGCAGTATTTT
once NA TRBJ2-3 TRBV9 CASREGHYNTDTQYF TGTGCCAGCCGCGAAGGACACTACAACACAGATACGCAGTATTTT
NA NA TRBJ1-1 TRBV30 CAWSPPDSRNTEAFF TGTGCCTGGAGCCCCCCGGACAGCCGAAACACTGAAGCTTTCTTT
few TRBD2 TRBJ2-1 TRBV9 CASSVGTSGSYNEQFF TGTGCCAGCAGCGTAGGGACTAGCGGTTCCTACAATGAGCAGTTCTTC
NA NA TRBJ2-1 TRBV4-2 CASSQEQTPYNEQFF TGTGCCAGCAGCCAAGAACAGACCCCTTACAATGAGCAGTTCTTC
NA TRBD2 TRBJ2-2 TRBV9 CASSEGGRLAGGTGELFF TGTGCCAGCAGCGAGGGAGGGAGGCTAGCGGGCGGCACCGGGGAGCTGTTTTTT
NA TRBD1 TRBJ2-7 TRBV6-5 CASRERQGEAYEQYF TGTGCCAGCAGGGAGAGACAGGGGGAGGCCTACGAGCAGTACTTC
NA NA TRBJ2-6 TRBV29-1 CSAGESGANVLTF TGCAGCGCAGGGGAGTCTGGGGCCAACGTCCTGACTTTC
once NA TRBJ2-5 TRBV6-1 CASTGGGAGETQYF TGTGCCAGCACTGGAGGGGGGGCGGGCGAGACCCAGTACTTC
once TRBD1 TRBJ1-3 TRBV29-1 CSVERTGGANTIYF TGCAGCGTTGAAAGGACAGGTGGGGCGAACACCATATATTTT
once TRBD1 TRBJ2-2 TRBV29-1 CSVADRVTSGELFF TGCAGCGTTGCGGACAGGGTAACATCCGGGGAGCTGTTTTTT
few NA TRBJ1-3 TRBV10-3 CAFTGISGNTIYF TGTGCCTTCACAGGGATCTCTGGAAACACCATATATTTT
NA NA TRBJ2-7 TRBV6-6 CASIRDQGLYEQYF TGTGCCAGCATCAGAGATCAGGGTCTCTACGAGCAGTACTTC
NA TRBD2 TRBJ2-1 TRBV7-9 CASSLRTRSKFF TGTGCCAGCAGCCTCAGGACTAGGAGTAAGTTCTTC
NA TRBD1 TRBJ2-7 TRBV5-1 CASSSEQGADYEQYF TGCGCCAGCAGCTCTGAGCAGGGGGCGGACTACGAGCAGTACTTC
once TRBD1 TRBJ1-3 TRBV6-6 CASSLGQANSGNTIYF TGTGCCAGCAGTCTTGGACAGGCGAACTCTGGAAACACCATATATTTT
NA TRBD1 TRBJ1-4 TRBV11-2 CASSLGDRAYYNEKLFF TGTGCCAGCAGCTTGGGGGACAGGGCCTATTATAATGAAAAACTGTTTTTT
NA NA TRBJ2-7 TRBV27 CASSRPSNRGGKHEQYF TGTGCCAGCAGTCGCCCATCGAATCGTGGGGGCAAGCACGAGCAGTACTTC
NA NA TRBJ2-6 TRBV11-2 CASSPPYRAGANVLTF TGTGCCAGCAGCCCTCCTTACAGGGCTGGGGCCAACGTCCTGACTTTC
few NA TRBJ2-5 TRBV11-3 CASRQPGGGTQYF TGTGCCAGCAGGCAACCAGGGGGAGGGACCCAGTACTTC
NA TRBD1 TRBJ1-4 TRBV7-9 CASTPGQGDATNEKLFF TGTGCCAGCACCCCGGGACAGGGGGACGCAACTAATGAAAAACTGTTTTTT
NA TRBD1 TRBJ1-6 TRBV9 CASSPRDRGYNSPLHF TGTGCCAGCAGCCCCCGGGACAGGGGCTATAATTCACCCCTCCACTTT
few TRBD1 TRBJ1-1 TRBV19 CASSESGGNTEAFF TGTGCCAGTAGTGAATCAGGGGGTAACACTGAAGCTTTCTTT
NA NA TRBJ1-5 TRBV7-2 CASSLVSGSSQPQHF TGTGCCAGCAGCTTAGTATCAGGGTCTAGTCAGCCCCAGCATTTT
NA NA TRBJ1-1 TRBV7-7 CASSAAQGSEAFF TGTGCTAGCAGCGCTGCACAGGGATCTGAAGCTTTCTTT
NA NA TRBJ1-5 TRBV7-9 CSSSLDLGSEWGHYQPQHF TGTTCCAGCAGCTTAGATCTAGGGTCCGAATGGGGCCATTATCAGCCCCAGCATTTT
NA TRBD1 TRBJ2-3 TRBV6-5 CASSWTGRDTQYF TGTGCCAGCAGTTGGACAGGGAGGGATACGCAGTATTTT
NA TRBD2 TRBJ2-1 TRBV9 CASSAGTSGGNEQFF TGTGCCAGCAGCGCTGGGACTAGCGGGGGGAATGAGCAGTTCTTC